Below are 13 T cell receptor beta chains sequenced from a single sample in a study of HIV-infected patients and healthy controls. MiXCR, applied by TCRdb to the 5' RACE reads, yields one record per CDR3 protein. The profile shows around 18,000 distinct CDR3 sequences, less than 20% of them singletons. The sequenced sample consisted of CD8+ T cells from blood. These receptors were taken from a human donor in good health.

This clonotype was found many times. V gene TRBV6-2 or TRBV6-3 combines with J gene TRBJ2-7; 8 positions match TRBD2. There are 14 residues in the CDR3. Germline V gene sequence: CDR1 MNHEY, CDR2 SVGEGT. The ends lost 4 bases at V and 6 bases at J; junction bases unmatched: 8. Here the CDR3 DNA reads TGTGCCAGCAGTTTAAGCGGGAGAGCCTCCGAGCAGTACTTC. Protein product: CASSLSGRASEQYF.

This clonotype has ten or more counts. The chain's CDR3 is CASSPRAWGLENNEQFF. In DNA form, the CDR3 reads TGTGCCAGCAGCCCAAGAGCTTGGGGGCTCGAGAACAATGAGCAGTTCTTC. The chain links TRBV7-6 to TRBJ2-1; D may be TRBD1 (6 bases). CDR3 length: 17 residues. Germline V lookup: CDR1 SGHVS, CDR2 FNYEAQ. The ends were cut back, 5 bases at V and 5 bases at J, with 22 bases in the middle.

This clonotype turned up a few times. This chain joins TRBV11-1 and TRBJ2-5; a possible D gene is TRBD2 (7 bases). Between the trimmed V and J ends, which lost 5 bases and 7 bases, there was a span of 23 bases. Looked up from germline, CDR1 is SGHAT and CDR2 is FQDESV (reference sequence). The CDR3 is made up of 16 amino acids. In nucleotides, the CDR3 is TGTGCCAGCAGCCCAGTCGAAGAGGGGGGGATGGGGACCCAGTACTTC. Residues: CASSPVEEGGMGTQYF.

This clonotype was detected many times. The limits of the CDR3 on the DNA are not certain, so only TCRdb's listed CDR3 is given. The CDR3 protein is CISVPEAVSSRGPKHF. V and J are TRBV7-5 and TRBJ1-5. TRBV7-5 is shown as a pseudogene. 16 amino acids form the CDR3, both terminal residues included.

The chain has TRBV27 and TRBJ2-1; no clear D. The CDR3 is made up of 14 amino acids. Germline loops: CDR1 MNHEY, CDR2 SMNVEV (reference sequence). Trimming pared 3 bases from V and 6 bases from J, leaving 12 bases between. CDR3 DNA: TGTGCCAGCAGTTTCACGATGAGCGCCAATGAGCAGTTCTTC. It codes for CASSFTMSANEQFF.

This clonotype was recorded at least ten times. V is TRBV24-1 and J is TRBJ1-2; no reliable D call. Trimming cost V 2 bases and J 6 bases, with 9 bases left between them. The CDR3 has 13 residues. The germline V gene encodes CDR1 KGHDR and CDR2 SFDVKD. The CDR3 DNA reads as TGTGCCACCAGTGATTCGGATTACAATGGCTACACCTTC. This gives the protein CATSDSDYNGYTF.

This clonotype occurred many times. V and J are TRBV15 and TRBJ1-1; TRBD1 is a possible D gene (6 bases). This CDR3 is built from 17 residues. Trimming took 0 bases from V and 10 from J, leaving 24 bases between them. Germline assignment: CDR1 LNHNV and CDR2 YYDKDF (reference sequence). CDR3 amino acids: CATSREGMGGAPGPAFF. The CDR3 DNA sequence: TGTGCCACCAGCAGAGAGGGAATGGGGGGGGCTCCCGGACCAGCTTTCTTT.

The V call is TRBV7-2, the J call TRBJ2-1; no definite D call. Germline values: CDR1 SGHTA, CDR2 FQGNSA. Trimming cost V 4 bases and J 2 bases, with 12 bases left between them. This CDR3 is built from 15 residues. DNA for the CDR3: TGTGCCAGCAGCTCTGGGTATATCACCTACAATGAGCAGTTCTTC. It codes for CASSSGYITYNEQFF.

The chain has TRBV28 and TRBJ2-1; 9 nucleotides agree with TRBD1. J was trimmed by 6 bases and V by 5 bases; bases with no gene match: 8. The CDR3 is 15 amino acids. The germline V gene has CDR1 MDHEN and CDR2 SYDVKM. CDR3 nucleotides: TGTGCCAGCAGTCATGGGACAGGGTGGGGCAATGAGCAGTTCTTC. Its protein is CASSHGTGWGNEQFF.

In its sample, this clonotype was seen many times. The V gene is TRBV11-2, the J gene TRBJ2-3, with 10 bases matching TRBD1. Looked up from germline, CDR1 is SGHAT and CDR2 is FQNNGV. V lost 5 bases to trimming and J lost 4 bases; unmatched junction nucleotides: 6. The CDR3 is made up of 15 amino acids. In DNA form, the CDR3 reads TGTGCCAGCAGCCCTGGGACAGGGGATGCAGATACGCAGTATTTT. It is translated as CASSPGTGDADTQYF. Full variable domain (outside the CDR3, taken from reference TRBV11-2 and TRBJ2-3): EAGVAQSPRYKIIEKRQSVAFWCNPISGHATLYWYQQILGQGPKLLIQFQNNGVVDDSQLPKDRFSAERLKGVDSTLKIQPAKLEDSAVYLCASSPGTGDADTQYFGPGTRLTVL.

This sequence joins TRBV7-9 and TRBJ1-1; D possibly corresponds to TRBD1 (6 bases). This CDR3 spans 12 amino acids. Trimming left V 5 bases short and J 8 bases short, with 12 bases between. The germline CDR1 and CDR2 sequences are SEHNR and FQNEAQ (reference sequence). The chain's CDR3 is CASSPTGGEAFF. The CDR3 nucleotides are TGTGCCAGCAGCCCCACGGGGGGCGAAGCTTTCTTT.

This clonotype was counted at least ten times. V is TRBV4-3 and J is TRBJ1-1, with D possibly matching TRBD1 (6 bases). Germline values: CDR1 LGHNA, CDR2 YSLEER. This CDR3 region has 15 residues. The ends were cut back, 1 base at V and 4 bases at J, with 13 bases in the middle. CDR3 in amino acids: CASSQGGGRPTEAFF. The CDR3 region has the DNA TGCGCCAGCAGCCAAGGGGGGGGGCGTCCCACTGAAGCTTTCTTT.

This clonotype was recorded many times. This chain uses TRBV7-9 with TRBJ1-2; 8 positions agree with TRBD1. The CDR3 is 18 amino acids. In germline, CDR1 is SEHNR, CDR2 FQNEAQ (reference sequence). V was pared by 2 bases and J by 7 bases, with 18 bases of the junction left unmatched. CDR3: CASSLLPVGGQGRVGYTF. In DNA, the CDR3 is TGTGCCAGCAGCTTATTGCCAGTAGGAGGACAGGGAAGGGTTGGCTACACCTTC.